The following is a T cell receptor beta chain sequence with its context. Its antigen is not known. The sample belongs to a study of T cell responses to AZD1222 COVID-19 vaccine. About the study: Second doses were pooled across both intervals (about 4 or about 12 weeks).

TCRdb's table, derived via immunoSEQ multiplex PCR, lists solely in-frame clones and lacks some. The sample yields about 150,000 clones, approximately 85% seen once. Study-wide results and limits: Mostly white British, mostly female donors; authors suggested clonal diversity may be underestimated. Spike was spanned by vaccine-associated CD4 TCRs, with dominance at 160-218 and 743-854.

From germline, CDR1 is MNHEY and CDR2 SVGAGI. The CDR3 is made up of 13 amino acids. V dropped 2 bases and J dropped 2 bases, with 5 bases sitting between them. The chain recombines TRBV6-5 with TRBJ2-3; D gene uncertain. The source material was peripheral blood, sampled on day 0 of AZD1222 vaccination. The clonotype originates from an adult in good health. CDR3 DNA sequence: TGTGCCAGCAGTTACGGCTCCACAGATACGCAGTATTTT. Protein sequence: CASSYGSTDTQYF.